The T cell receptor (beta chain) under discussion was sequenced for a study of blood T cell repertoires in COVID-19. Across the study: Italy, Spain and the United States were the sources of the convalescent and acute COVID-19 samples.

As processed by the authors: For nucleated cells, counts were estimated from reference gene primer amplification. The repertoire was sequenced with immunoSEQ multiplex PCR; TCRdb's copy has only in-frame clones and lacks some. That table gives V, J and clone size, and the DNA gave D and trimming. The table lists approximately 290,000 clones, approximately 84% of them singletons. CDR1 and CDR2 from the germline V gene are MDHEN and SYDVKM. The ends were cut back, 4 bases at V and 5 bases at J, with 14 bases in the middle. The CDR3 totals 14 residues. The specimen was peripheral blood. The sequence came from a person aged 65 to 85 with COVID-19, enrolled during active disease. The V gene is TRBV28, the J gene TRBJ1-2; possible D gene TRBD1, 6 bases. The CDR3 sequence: CASSSPGRGYGYTF. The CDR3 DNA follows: TGTGCCAGCAGTTCCCCTGGGAGGGGGTATGGCTACACCTTC.